These T cell receptor beta chains were read from a single sample in a study of cytomegalovirus exposure and HLA in healthy donors. Here immunoSEQ multiplex PCR was the method, and the copy in TCRdb shows in-frame clones only, minus some. This table has under 200,000 clones, about four fifths appearing once. The source material was PBMCs. The receptors stem from a woman aged 18-29 years in good health and CMV-seronegative. The CDR3 runs from the conserved cysteine through the conserved F or W. The D gene is left open where the match is weak. Some rows have no size entry. The others give once, few or many, or a class for an expanded clone.

V gene	D gene	clone size	J gene	CDR3 length	CDR3 DNA	CDR3 protein
TRBV28	TRBD1	NA	TRBJ2-7	14	TGTGCCAGCAGTTCTCCGGACAGGGGACCCGAGCAGTACTTC	CASSSPDRGPEQYF
TRBV4-3	NA	NA	TRBJ2-7	19	TGCGCCAGCAGCCAAGGGTGGCGGGACAGATGGTTAATCAGCGACGAGCAGTACTTC	CASSQGWRDRWLISDEQYF
TRBV9	TRBD2	NA	TRBJ2-3	16	TGTGCCAGCAGCGTAAGGCTAGCGGGAGGCACAGATACGCAGTATTTT	CASSVRLAGGTDTQYF
TRBV27	TRBD2	NA	TRBJ2-7	14	TGTGCCAGTTCTCCCTCTGCTAGCGGGAGAGAGCAGTACTTC	CASSPSASGREQYF
TRBV2	NA	NA	TRBJ1-3	13	TGTGCCAGCAGTGGACAGGTTTGGAATACCATATATTTT	CASSGQVWNTIYF
TRBV7-8	NA	NA	TRBJ2-2	14	TGTGCCAGCAGCAGACTAGTTGTTGGCGGGGAGCTGTTTTTT	CASSRLVVGGELFF
TRBV5-1	TRBD2	NA	TRBJ2-1	21	TGCGCCAGCAGCTTTAGAACTAGCGGGAGTTCCCCTTTGGGTTCCTACAATGAGCAGTTCTTC	CASSFRTSGSSPLGSYNEQFF
TRBV28	TRBD2	NA	TRBJ2-1	18	TGTGCCAGCATCTTAGGGGGGACTAGCGGGAGAATAGGTAATGAGCAGTTCTTC	CASILGGTSGRIGNEQFF
TRBV9	TRBD1	NA	TRBJ1-1	15	TGTGCCAGCAGCGTATACAGGGGGCGTCGAACTGAAGCTTTCTTT	CASSVYRGRRTEAFF
TRBV7-2	TRBD2	NA	TRBJ2-1	16	TGTGCCAGCAGCTTGGATTCTAGCGGGAGGGCCGGTGAGCAGTTCTTC	CASSLDSSGRAGEQFF
TRBV6-5	NA	NA	TRBJ2-5	14	TGTGCCAGCAGTTACGGGCAGGGCCGGGAGACCCAGTACTTC	CASSYGQGRETQYF
TRBV12-5	NA	NA	TRBJ2-5	13	TGTGCTAGTGCCTCCCCCTACCAAGAGACCCAGTACTTC	CASASPYQETQYF
TRBV28	TRBD2	NA	TRBJ2-3	14	TGTGCCAGCAGTGGTCTAGCGGGAGGAAATACGCAGTATTTT	CASSGLAGGNTQYF
TRBV27	NA	NA	TRBJ2-3	15	TGTGCCAGGGGGACATCGACCCCTAGCACAGATACGCAGTATTTT	CARGTSTPSTDTQYF
TRBV6-6	NA	NA	TRBJ2-3	14	TGTGCCAGCAGCTTAGGGGGTAAAGCAGATACGCAGTATTTT	CASSLGGKADTQYF
TRBV7-8	TRBD2	NA	TRBJ2-7	16	TGTGCCAGCAGCTTCGGACTAGCGGGAGAGACCTACGAGCAGTACTTC	CASSFGLAGETYEQYF
TRBV7-2	NA	NA	TRBJ2-5	14	TGTGCCAGCAGCTTCTACGGGAGACAAGAGACCCAGTACTTC	CASSFYGRQETQYF
TRBV27	TRBD1	NA	TRBJ2-6	17	TGTGCCAGCAGCTCCGGGACAGAACACTCTGGGGCCAACGTCCTGACTTTC	CASSSGTEHSGANVLTF
TRBV5-6	TRBD1	NA	TRBJ1-2	16	TGTGCCAGCAGCATGACCGGGACAGGGGGCGCCTATGGCTACACCTTC	CASSMTGTGGAYGYTF
TRBV6-1	TRBD1	few	TRBJ1-2	15	TGTGCCAGCAGTGAACTGGACAGGAGAGGGGGTGGCTACACCTTC	CASSELDRRGGGYTF
TRBV4-3	TRBD1	NA	TRBJ1-2	16	TGCGCCAGCAGCCGAGGGACAGAGAGGTTTAACTATGGCTACACCTTC	CASSRGTERFNYGYTF
TRBV7-9	NA	NA	TRBJ2-1	14	TGTGCCAGCAGCTTAGCTGGAAAGGGGAATGAGCAGTTCTTC	CASSLAGKGNEQFF
TRBV11-2	TRBD2	NA	TRBJ2-1	18	TGTGCCAGCTGGGGGGTGGGGGGACTAGCGGGAGTTGGGAATGAGCAGTTCTTC	CASWGVGGLAGVGNEQFF
TRBV4-3	NA	NA	TRBJ1-1	13	TGCGCCAGCAGCCAAGCGCGGGGCACTGAAGCTTTCTTT	CASSQARGTEAFF
TRBV4-3	TRBD1	NA	TRBJ1-4	15	TGCGCCAGCAGCAGCGGACAGGGTGTTGTGGAAAAACTGTTTTTT	CASSSGQGVVEKLFF
TRBV7-9	NA	NA	TRBJ1-2	11	TGTGCCAGCAGCGCCAGCTATGGCTACACCTTC	CASSASYGYTF
TRBV15	TRBD1	NA	TRBJ2-6	17	TGTGCCACCAGCAGAGAAGGACAGGCCTCTGGGGCCAACGTCCTGACTTTC	CATSREGQASGANVLTF
TRBV27	NA	NA	TRBJ1-5	15	TGTGCCAGCAGTTTTGAGGGACAAAGCAATCAGCCCCAGCATTTT	CASSFEGQSNQPQHF
TRBV6-5	NA	NA	TRBJ1-2	15	TGTGCCAGCAGTTACGCAGGGGATTCTAACTATGGCTACACCTTC	CASSYAGDSNYGYTF
TRBV5-4	NA	NA	TRBJ1-2	16	TGTGCCAGCAGCTTGGAGGGACACGGTTCCAACTATGGCTACACCTTC	CASSLEGHGSNYGYTF
TRBV6-5	NA	NA	TRBJ2-5	15	TGTGCCAGCAGCCGGGCTAGCGCTTACCAAGAGACCCAGTACTTC	CASSRASAYQETQYF
TRBV7-2	NA	NA	TRBJ2-5	15	TGTGCCAGCAGCCGCTTTTCAGGGGAACAAGAGACCCAGTACTTC	CASSRFSGEQETQYF
TRBV19	NA	NA	TRBJ2-1	13	TGTGCCAGTATGGTGAGGTCCGACAATGAGCAGTTCTTC	CASMVRSDNEQFF
TRBV6-5	NA	NA	TRBJ2-5	15	TGTGCCAGCTCTATCGCGGAACCGTACCAAGAGACCCAGTACTTC	CASSIAEPYQETQYF
TRBV19	TRBD2	once	TRBJ2-7	14	TGTGCCAGTAGTCCGGGACTAGCGAAATACGAGCAGTACTTC	CASSPGLAKYEQYF
TRBV7-2	TRBD2	NA	TRBJ2-5	14	TGTGCCAGCAGGGCTAGCGGGAGCAGGGAGACCCAGTACTTC	CASRASGSRETQYF
TRBV29-1	TRBD1	NA	TRBJ1-1	13	TGCAGCGCTGAGGACAGGGCGAACACTGAAGCTTTCTTT	CSAEDRANTEAFF
TRBV19	NA	NA	TRBJ1-2	16	TGTGCCACCACTGACCTAGACAGAACCTCTAACTATGGCTACACCTTC	CATTDLDRTSNYGYTF
TRBV6-1	NA	NA	TRBJ2-7	15	TGTGCCAGCAGTGAACGGGTATTTCCGACCTACGAGCAGTACTTC	CASSERVFPTYEQYF
TRBV9	TRBD1	NA	TRBJ1-2	14	TGTGCCAGCAGCGCCTCCGGGACAGGATATGGCTACACCTTC	CASSASGTGYGYTF
TRBV18	TRBD1	NA	TRBJ2-1	13	TGTGCCAGCTCTTCGGACAGGAACAATGAGCAGTTCTTC	CASSSDRNNEQFF
TRBV4-1	NA	NA	TRBJ1-1	16	TGCGCCAGCAGCCAAGTAAATAGAGGCGGCGCGGCTGAAGCTTTCTTT	CASSQVNRGGAAEAFF
TRBV21-1	NA	NA	TRBJ2-1	12	TGTGCCAGCAGCAAAACTAGCAATGAGCAGTTCTTC	CASSKTSNEQFF
TRBV28	TRBD2	NA	TRBJ2-3	15	TGTGCCAGCAGTTTATCGGGGGGGACAACAGATACGCAGTATTTT	CASSLSGGTTDTQYF
TRBV25-1	NA	NA	TRBJ1-4	15	TGTGCCAGCAGTGAATTTGGGGGGTCGTGGGAAAAACTGTTTTTT	CASSEFGGSWEKLFF
TRBV7-9	TRBD1	NA	TRBJ2-3	15	TGTGCCAGCAGCTTGAGGGGACAGGACACAGATACGCAGTATTTT	CASSLRGQDTDTQYF
TRBV13	TRBD1	NA	TRBJ1-2	14	TGTGCCAGCAGCTCACAGGGGTCTTATAATGGCTACACCTTC	CASSSQGSYNGYTF
TRBV9	NA	once	TRBJ2-7	14	TGTGCCAGCAGCGTAGATTCAGGGCCCTACGAGCAGTACTTC	CASSVDSGPYEQYF
TRBV7-8	NA	NA	TRBJ2-3	13	TGTGCCAGCAGCCGCGGACAGACGGGCACGCAGTATTTT	CASSRGQTGTQYF
TRBV29-1	TRBD2	NA	TRBJ2-1	14	TGCAGCGTTGAGGGGCTAGCGGATTACAATGAGCAGTTCTTC	CSVEGLADYNEQFF
TRBV4-3	NA	few	TRBJ2-5	13	TGCGCCAGCAGCCAAGCCAGAGAAGGGGCCCAGTACTTC	CASSQAREGAQYF
TRBV6-6	NA	NA	TRBJ2-2	14	TGTGCCAGCAGTTACCTTCTGAACACCGGGGAGCTGTTTTTT	CASSYLLNTGELFF
TRBV6-5	NA	few	TRBJ2-1	15	TGTGCCAGCAGTTACTCTCTAGCCGCCTACAATGAGCAGTTCTTC	CASSYSLAAYNEQFF
TRBV5-5	TRBD1	NA	TRBJ1-5	16	TGTGCCAGCAGCCACACCGGACAGGGAGGTTACGAGCCCCAGCATTTT	CASSHTGQGGYEPQHF
TRBV18	TRBD2	NA	TRBJ2-1	16	TGTGCCAGCTCACCCCGACTAGCGGGAGGGAACGATGAGCAGTTCTTC	CASSPRLAGGNDEQFF
TRBV28	TRBD1	once	TRBJ1-2	13	TGTGCCAGCAGGCAGGGGGCGAACTATGGCTACACCTTC	CASRQGANYGYTF
TRBV7-2	TRBD2	NA	TRBJ2-1	17	TGTGCCAGCAGCTTCCCCCGGACTAGCGGGAATAACAATGAGCAGTTCTTC	CASSFPRTSGNNNEQFF